These T cell receptor beta chains were read from a single sample in a study of regulatory T cells in long-lasting Graves disease. Using its own MiXCR run on the multiplex PCR reads, TCRdb lists one record per CDR3 protein. The sample has about 470,000 distinct CDR3 sequences; less than 25% are singletons. The sequences come from peripheral blood mononuclear cells (PBMCs), collected when the disease was refractory, from a patient treated with antithyroid drugs. These receptors were obtained from a female donor with Graves disease. Both conserved end residues are part of each CDR3. Each record gives: D gene, clone size, J gene, V gene, CDR3 DNA, CDR3 protein. D genes are given only for firm matches. Clone size is stated in some rows and not others, as once, few, many or a class when expanded.

d_call: TRBD1; clone_size: few; j_call: TRBJ1-2; v_call: TRBV6-1; cdr3_nt: TGTGCCAGCACCCCCGGGACAGGGCTGGGCTACACCTTC; cdr3_aa: CASTPGTGLGYTF
d_call: -; clone_size: many; j_call: TRBJ1-1; v_call: TRBV12-3/TRBV12-4; cdr3_nt: TGTGCCAGCAGCACCGGAATGGAAGGTATGAACACTGAAGCTTTCTTT; cdr3_aa: CASSTGMEGMNTEAFF
d_call: -; clone_size: -; j_call: TRBJ2-7; v_call: TRBV6-5; cdr3_nt: TGTGCCAGCAGTTACTCATGGGGAGACGAGCAGTACTTC; cdr3_aa: CASSYSWGDEQYF
d_call: TRBD2; clone_size: -; j_call: TRBJ2-7; v_call: TRBV19; cdr3_nt: TGTGCCAGTATACCCGGGACTAGCGGATACGAGCAGTACTTC; cdr3_aa: CASIPGTSGYEQYF
d_call: TRBD2; clone_size: many; j_call: TRBJ2-2; v_call: TRBV28; cdr3_nt: TGTGCCAGCAGTTTATCCAGGGGACTAGCGGAACGGAACACCGGGGAGCTGTTTTTT; cdr3_aa: CASSLSRGLAERNTGELFF
d_call: -; clone_size: -; j_call: TRBJ1-1; v_call: TRBV25-1; cdr3_nt: TGTGCAGCAGGCAGAAAGACTGAAGCTTTCTTT; cdr3_aa: CAAGRKTEAFF
d_call: -; clone_size: many; j_call: TRBJ2-7; v_call: TRBV6-1; cdr3_nt: TGTGCCAGCAGTCGGAAAGGGCCATCCGATGCCGCCTACGAGCAGTACTTC; cdr3_aa: CASSRKGPSDAAYEQYF
d_call: TRBD2; clone_size: many; j_call: TRBJ2-5; v_call: TRBV28; cdr3_nt: TGTGCCAGCAGCTGGACTAGCGGGCAAGAGACCCAGTACTTC; cdr3_aa: CASSWTSGQETQYF
d_call: TRBD2; clone_size: few; j_call: TRBJ2-2; v_call: TRBV5-4; cdr3_nt: TGTGCCAGCAGCTCGGATCCGGGACTACACACCGGGGAGCTGTTTTTT; cdr3_aa: CASSSDPGLHTGELFF
d_call: TRBD1; clone_size: many; j_call: TRBJ1-2; v_call: TRBV2; cdr3_nt: TGTGCCAGCAGTGAAGCGACGTCAGGGGGTAACTATGGCTACACCTTC; cdr3_aa: CASSEATSGGNYGYTF
d_call: TRBD2; clone_size: many; j_call: TRBJ2-7; v_call: TRBV28; cdr3_nt: TGTGCCAGCAAGCGGGATGGCTACGAGCAGTACTTC; cdr3_aa: CASKRDGYEQYF
d_call: -; clone_size: -; j_call: TRBJ1-2; v_call: TRBV19; cdr3_nt: TGTGCCAGTAGGAAGACCCGGGGGCGCGAAAACGTTTATGGCTACACCTTC; cdr3_aa: CASRKTRGRENVYGYTF
d_call: -; clone_size: -; j_call: TRBJ2-1; v_call: TRBV5-1; cdr3_nt: TGCGCCAGCAGCTTGGAGCTTTACGGGAATTTAGGGAATGAGCAGTTCTTC; cdr3_aa: CASSLELYGNLGNEQFF
d_call: -; clone_size: many; j_call: TRBJ2-7; v_call: TRBV28; cdr3_nt: TGTGCCAGCAGTTTCTCGGACCTTTACGAGCAGTACTTC; cdr3_aa: CASSFSDLYEQYF
d_call: TRBD2; clone_size: many; j_call: TRBJ2-5; v_call: TRBV28; cdr3_nt: TGTGCCAGCAGTGACCCTCGGACTAGCGGCCAAGAGACCCAGTACTTC; cdr3_aa: CASSDPRTSGQETQYF
d_call: -; clone_size: -; j_call: TRBJ2-5; v_call: TRBV24-1; cdr3_nt: TGTGCCACCAGTGACTCGGACGTAAAAGAGACCCAGTACTTC; cdr3_aa: CATSDSDVKETQYF
d_call: TRBD1; clone_size: few; j_call: TRBJ1-2; v_call: TRBV29-1; cdr3_nt: TGCAGCGTGGGCGGACAGGGGAACTATGGCTACACCTTC; cdr3_aa: CSVGGQGNYGYTF
d_call: -; clone_size: -; j_call: TRBJ2-3; v_call: TRBV25-1; cdr3_nt: TGTGCCAGCAGTAAAAGTAGGAGGGCCCGAATGCCAGATACGCAGTATTTT; cdr3_aa: CASSKSRRARMPDTQYF
d_call: TRBD1; clone_size: -; j_call: TRBJ1-3; v_call: TRBV28; cdr3_nt: TGTGCCAGCAGGCCCCGACAGGGGTTAAGCTCTGGAAACACCATATATTTT; cdr3_aa: CASRPRQGLSSGNTIYF
d_call: -; clone_size: few; j_call: TRBJ1-6; v_call: TRBV12-3/TRBV12-4; cdr3_nt: TGTGCCAGCAGTCTGATGAGCTCCTATAATTCACCCCTCCACTTT; cdr3_aa: CASSLMSSYNSPLHF
d_call: -; clone_size: few; j_call: TRBJ1-5; v_call: TRBV19; cdr3_nt: TGTGCCAGTCTGGCGGGAACTGATAGCAATCAGCCCCAGCATTTT; cdr3_aa: CASLAGTDSNQPQHF
d_call: -; clone_size: many; j_call: TRBJ1-2; v_call: TRBV9; cdr3_nt: TGTGCCAGCTCCGCCGCGGGGGTCGGGGGCTACACCTTC; cdr3_aa: CASSAAGVGGYTF
d_call: -; clone_size: -; j_call: TRBJ1-1; v_call: TRBV6-4; cdr3_nt: TGTGCCAGCAGTTACTCGATGAGATTAGGACGGGGTAAAGCTTTCTTT; cdr3_aa: CASSYSMRLGRGKAFF
d_call: -; clone_size: many; j_call: TRBJ2-7; v_call: TRBV11-2; cdr3_nt: TGTGCCAGCAGCTCCGTGCTGGGCGAGCAGTACTTC; cdr3_aa: CASSSVLGEQYF
d_call: TRBD2; clone_size: -; j_call: TRBJ2-2; v_call: TRBV20-1; cdr3_nt: TGCAGTGCTAGAGATGCCGGGACTAGCGGGAGATTAAACACCGGGGAGCTGTTTTTT; cdr3_aa: CSARDAGTSGRLNTGELFF
d_call: -; clone_size: -; j_call: TRBJ2-2; v_call: TRBV5-1; cdr3_nt: TGCGCCAGCAGCTTGGAGGCAGGGAAGGTCGGGGAGCTGTTTTTT; cdr3_aa: CASSLEAGKVGELFF
d_call: TRBD2; clone_size: few; j_call: TRBJ2-2; v_call: TRBV12-3/TRBV12-4; cdr3_nt: TGTGCCAGCAGTTTAGCGTTTAGGGGACTAGCGGGAGGGCCACGGACCGGGGAGCTGTTTTTT; cdr3_aa: CASSLAFRGLAGGPRTGELFF
d_call: -; clone_size: -; j_call: TRBJ2-7; v_call: TRBV5-4; cdr3_nt: TGTGCCAGCAGCGCCGGACTGGATAACTACGAGCAGTACTTC; cdr3_aa: CASSAGLDNYEQYF
d_call: TRBD2; clone_size: -; j_call: TRBJ2-5; v_call: TRBV6-1; cdr3_nt: TGTGCCAGCAGTCCCCGGGCTAGCGGGGCTAGTGCGACCCAGTACTTC; cdr3_aa: CASSPRASGASATQYF
d_call: TRBD1; clone_size: -; j_call: TRBJ1-5; v_call: TRBV28; cdr3_nt: TGTGCCAGCAGTCAGGACAGGGTTTTCGGCAATCAGCCCCAGCATTTT; cdr3_aa: CASSQDRVFGNQPQHF
d_call: TRBD2; clone_size: few; j_call: TRBJ2-2; v_call: TRBV7-2; cdr3_nt: TGTGCCAGCAGCTTCGCGGGGACTAGCGGGAACACCGGGGAGCTGTTTTTT; cdr3_aa: CASSFAGTSGNTGELFF
d_call: -; clone_size: few; j_call: TRBJ2-6; v_call: TRBV7-2; cdr3_nt: TGTGCCAGCAGCTTAGTTGGGGGCAGCTTATCTGGGGCCAACGTCCTGACTTTC; cdr3_aa: CASSLVGGSLSGANVLTF
d_call: TRBD1; clone_size: -; j_call: TRBJ2-2; v_call: TRBV30; cdr3_nt: TGTGCCAGACAGGGGGATGTCGCCGGGGAGCTGTTTTTT; cdr3_aa: CARQGDVAGELFF
d_call: TRBD1; clone_size: -; j_call: TRBJ1-4; v_call: TRBV28; cdr3_nt: TGTGCCAGCAGTAACAGGGGTGAAAAACTGTTTTTT; cdr3_aa: CASSNRGEKLFF
d_call: -; clone_size: few; j_call: TRBJ2-7; v_call: TRBV19; cdr3_nt: TGTGCCAGTAGTATTGGCCCCCGTAGTAAATGGGGCTCCTACGAGCAGTACTTC; cdr3_aa: CASSIGPRSKWGSYEQYF
d_call: -; clone_size: -; j_call: TRBJ1-1; v_call: TRBV3-1; cdr3_nt: TGTGCCAGCAGCGCCTTGGGCACTGAAGCTTTCTTT; cdr3_aa: CASSALGTEAFF
d_call: TRBD1; clone_size: -; j_call: TRBJ2-7; v_call: TRBV27; cdr3_nt: TGTGCCAGCAGGAGGAGACAGGGGACCACCTACGAGCAGTACTTC; cdr3_aa: CASRRRQGTTYEQYF
d_call: -; clone_size: -; j_call: TRBJ2-2; v_call: TRBV7-3; cdr3_nt: TGTGCCAGCAGCCCTCGGGTAGACGGGGAGCTGTTTTTT; cdr3_aa: CASSPRVDGELFF
d_call: TRBD2; clone_size: -; j_call: TRBJ2-7; v_call: TRBV20-1; cdr3_nt: TGCAGTCAACTTTTAGCGGGAAACGAGCAGTACTTC; cdr3_aa: CSQLLAGNEQYF
d_call: -; clone_size: many; j_call: TRBJ2-7; v_call: TRBV10-3; cdr3_nt: TGTGCCATCAAAAACAGCCCCTACGAGCAGTACTTC; cdr3_aa: CAIKNSPYEQYF